The T cell receptor (beta chain) described here comes from a study of T cell responses to AZD1222 COVID-19 vaccine. Concerning this clone itself: Its antigen is unidentified.

Regarding the study as a whole: Compared with day 0, the breadth and depth of the Spike-specific TCR repertoire rose significantly after two doses of AZD1222. CD4 TCRs linked to vaccination spanned spike, dominating at 160-218 and 743-854.

Produced via immunoSEQ multiplex PCR; TCRdb's table is partial and in-frame only. The data show 150,000 to 200,000 clones, over 70% seen once. The TCR sequence derives from an adult in good health. The starting material was peripheral blood, obtained on day 0 of MenACWY control vaccination.

The CDR3 here is CASSPTPKSLNEKLFF. The CDR3 DNA sequence: TGTGCCAGCAGCCCGACACCGAAAAGCCTTAATGAAAAACTGTTTTTT. This sequence joins TRBV28 and TRBJ1-4; D unresolved. Trimming took 6 bases from V and 4 from J, leaving 18 bases between them. CDR3 length equals 16 residues. In germline, CDR1 is MDHEN, CDR2 SYDVKM.